This T cell receptor (beta chain) was retrieved from a study of memory CD8 T cells in hepatitis C reinfection. Study-level background: HCV reinfection meant a positive HCV RNA test after two negative tests at least 60 days apart. Study results and limitations: Conclusions on public clonotypes and secondary clearance were not definitive with several donors.

Libraries were prepared by immunoSEQ multiplex PCR; TCRdb keeps only in-frame clonotypes and omits some of them. This table holds about 47,000 clones, approximately 88% found once. The CDR3 spans 14 residues. The germline V gene has CDR1 MGHDK and CDR2 SYGVNS. Trimming removed 2 bases at V and 7 bases at J, with 14 bases between. Specified time point: peak reinfection, 3 to 8 weeks after reinfection detection. Sorted cells were sequenced directly ex vivo without any in vitro expansion. A note on this clone: What it recognizes is unknown.

The sequence derives from a man between 18 and 35 years old with hepatitis C virus infection. V and J are TRBV25-1 and TRBJ1-1; D may be TRBD1 (6 bases). Sequenced sample: naive CD8+ T cells sorted from blood. The CDR3 nucleotides are TGTGCCAGCAGTGAAGGACAGCGTAAAAATGAAGCTTTCTTT. Translating it yields CASSEGQRKNEAFF.